This T cell receptor (beta chain) was documented in a study of cytomegalovirus exposure and HLA in healthy donors. PCR used 60 Vbeta primers and 13 Jbeta primers. TCRdb's copy holds only in-frame clones and misses some; the assay was immunoSEQ multiplex PCR. The data hold 150,000 to 200,000 clones, with over 60% observed a single time. Germline CDR1 is SEHNR and CDR2 is FQNEAQ (reference sequence). This CDR3 comprises 17 residues. Study-level points and caveats: The authors later linked a missense DCLRE1C variant to TCR beta V- and J-gene trimming.

Only a few counts were recorded for this clone. Its antigen remains unknown. One end of the junction varies from germline; a read error may be responsible. The sequenced material came from PBMCs. The chain recombines TRBV7-9 with TRBJ2-5, with 9 bases aligning to TRBD2. The sequence was obtained from a woman aged 25 to 39 in good health and CMV-seronegative. CDR3 nucleotide sequence: TGTTCCAGCAGCTTAGCACTGACGGGACTAGCCCAAGAGACCCAGTACTTC. This encodes CSSSLALTGLAQETQYF.